What follows describes a single T cell receptor beta chain. Its target is not known. Naive CD45RA+ and memory CD45RA-negative subsets were split from CD4+ cells. CDR3 length: 16 amino acids. The V and J ends lost 2 bases and 0 bases respectively, with 10 bases between them. From germline, CDR1 is SNHLY and CDR2 FYNNEI. This sample is part of a study of shared clonotypes between healthy human individuals. On the study more broadly: Donors had three CD4 naive, three CD4 memory, two CD8 naive and one CD8 memory plate apiece. Study-wide results and limits: Only blood underwent sampling, and tissue repertoires likely differ. In the sorted subsets, rarefaction showed sequencing was incomplete despite large depth.

Clones were read by immunoSEQ multiplex PCR, and TCRdb kept only the in-frame ones, dropping some. The table records hundreds of thousands of clones, around 73% of them present only once. V gene TRBV2 combines with J gene TRBJ1-4; D remains unclear. This sequence was found in a woman in her 30s in good health. The specimen was memory CD4+ T cells sorted from blood. Subset indicated: CD45RA-negative fraction. Written as DNA, the CDR3 is TGTGCCAGCAGTGAATATGGCGGAGCAACTAATGAAAAACTGTTTTTT. Amino acids: CASSEYGGATNEKLFF.